This entry features one T cell receptor beta chain sequence. Its matching antigen is unknown. This sample is part of a study of early T cells in non-severe SARS-CoV-2 infection. Across the whole study: The sequenced material was bulk RNA from unsorted whole blood, and its chains were unpaired.

Study-wide findings and caveats: The VDJdb matching leaned toward anti-spike CD8 responses and overlooked private and CD4 specificities.

Unique molecular identifiers were attached to individual cDNA molecules. MiXCR, run by TCRdb on the 5' RACE reads, gives a single entry per CDR3 protein. The table includes 83,000 or so distinct CDR3 sequences, around 9.3% detected once. CDR1 is MNHEY, CDR2 SMNVEV, per germline (reference sequence). This CDR3 comprises 13 residues. The V end was cut by 6 bases, the J end by 10 bases, with 16 bases between. The chain joins TRBV27 to TRBJ2-1; no clear D. The sequence came from an adult who was a healthcare worker with PCR-confirmed SARS-CoV-2 infection or an uninfected control (not recorded which). The source was whole blood, collected at baseline. The CDR3 spells CASRPDGLNEQFF. In nucleotides, the CDR3 is TGTGCCAGCAGACCGGACGGATTAAACGAGCAGTTCTTC.